Below, 9 T cell receptor beta chains from the same sample are listed, as sequenced in a study of graft-versus-host responses after intestinal transplantation (dated by TCRdb to about 2021). No antigens are known for them. Library preparation employed the immunoSEQ multiplex PCR assay. TCRdb took this table from immuneACCESS and kept in-frame rearrangements with V and J called. Such tables lack part of the clones; where checked against another copy, unresolved V genes explain under half of the gap, and the rest is unexplained. The sample table records around 110,000 clones; 93% of these occur just once. The ten largest clones take up 0.95% to 1.5% of the sample. What this sample's time point label stands for: cells obtained before transplantation from donor or recipient. The input for sequencing was unstimulated CD8+ T cells sorted from spleen or lymph node cells, taken before transplant. The source of these receptors is a human donor who was the organ donor for an intestinal transplant.

The genes are TRBV6-1 and TRBJ2-7; D not certain. The CDR3 totals 14 residues. CDR1 and CDR2 from the germline V gene are MNHNS and SASEGT. V dropped 5 bases and J dropped 7 bases, with 18 bases sitting between them. CDR3 in amino acids: CASSPEAPVLEQYF. CDR3 DNA: TGTGCCAGCAGTCCAGAGGCCCCCGTTCTAGAGCAGTACTTC.

The chain employs TRBV27 and TRBJ2-2, with 7 nucleotides matching TRBD1. This CDR3 has 14 residues. Trimming removed 5 bases from V and 6 bases from J; junction bases left unmatched: 6. Germline V gene data show CDR1 as MNHEY and CDR2 as SMNVEV (reference sequence). CDR3 residues: CASSTDRAPGELFF. The CDR3 DNA sequence: TGTGCCAGCAGTACCGACAGGGCCCCCGGGGAGCTGTTTTTT.

V usage is TRBV2 and J usage is TRBJ1-2, with TRBD1 matching 7 bases. This CDR3 contains 15 residues. In germline, CDR1 is SNHLY, CDR2 FYNNEI. V was pared by 6 bases and J by 3 bases, with 10 bases of the junction left unmatched. The CDR3 DNA reads TGTGCCAGCAGAGCCCCTACAGGGGACCACTATGGCTACACCTTC. It translates to CASRAPTGDHYGYTF.

The chain uses TRBV30 and TRBJ2-7; either TRBD1 or TRBD2 may supply D (5 bases each). V shed 6 bases and J shed 2 bases, with 14 bases lying between them. CDR1 and CDR2 (germline): GTSNPN, SVGIG (reference sequence). The CDR3 is 13 amino acids. The CDR3 region is CACLWSGPYEQYF. In DNA form, the CDR3 reads TGTGCCTGTCTCTGGTCGGGACCCTACGAGCAGTACTTC.

CDR3 loop: CASTIAAGHEQFF. CDR3 nucleotides: TGTGCCAGCACCATAGCCGCAGGGCATGAGCAGTTCTTC. V usage is TRBV7-9 and J usage is TRBJ2-1, with D perhaps matching TRBD1 (5 bases). This CDR3 comprises 13 residues. The V gene's germline CDR1 is SEHNR and CDR2 FQNEAQ (reference sequence). V was trimmed by 7 bases and J by 8 bases, leaving 15 bases between them.

This rearrangement joins TRBV5-6 to TRBJ1-2; possible D gene TRBD1, 5 bases. This CDR3 is built from 16 residues. In germline, CDR1 is SGHDT, CDR2 YYEEEE. The V end was cut by 2 bases, the J end by 8 bases, with 22 bases between. CDR3 residues: CASSFYSGTPGSGYTF. CDR3 sequence (DNA): TGTGCCAGCAGCTTCTATTCCGGGACGCCGGGGAGCGGCTACACCTTC.

CDR3 nucleotide sequence: TGTGCCAGCAGCCCTGGGACAGATACGCAGTATTTT. This translates into CASSPGTDTQYF. The chain has TRBV13 and TRBJ2-3; D ambiguous. The length of the CDR3 is 12 residues. Per germline, CDR1 PRHDT and CDR2 FYEKMQ (reference sequence). The germline V and J ends were trimmed by 5 bases and 3 bases, with 6 bases remaining between them. The full variable domain, in which reference TRBV13 and TRBJ2-3 provide the parts outside the CDR3, is AAGVIQSPRHLIKEKRETATLKCYPIPRHDTVYWYQQGPGQDPQFLISFYEKMQSDKGSIPDRFSAQQFSDYHSELNMSSLELGDSALYFCASSPGTDTQYFGPGTRLTVL.

The V gene is TRBV7-8, the J gene TRBJ2-1, with D hard to call. Deletions cut 5 bases from V and 3 bases from J, with 14 bases between. The CDR3 is 15 amino acids. Germline-derived CDR1 and CDR2 are SGHVS and FQNEAQ. Here the CDR3 reads CASSLLDPFYNEQFF. The CDR3 region has the DNA TGTGCCAGCAGCCTTCTGGACCCTTTCTACAATGAGCAGTTCTTC.

V is TRBV25-1 and J is TRBJ2-7; 8 bases align to TRBD2. Germline CDR1 reads MGHDK; CDR2 reads SYGVNS. The CDR3 consists of 15 residues. Germline trimming cut 5 bases from V and 5 bases from J; bases unmatched to any gene: 11. The CDR3 DNA is TGTGCCAGCAGTCCACACTCGAGCGGGAGCCACGAGCAGTACTTC. As protein: CASSPHSSGSHEQYF.